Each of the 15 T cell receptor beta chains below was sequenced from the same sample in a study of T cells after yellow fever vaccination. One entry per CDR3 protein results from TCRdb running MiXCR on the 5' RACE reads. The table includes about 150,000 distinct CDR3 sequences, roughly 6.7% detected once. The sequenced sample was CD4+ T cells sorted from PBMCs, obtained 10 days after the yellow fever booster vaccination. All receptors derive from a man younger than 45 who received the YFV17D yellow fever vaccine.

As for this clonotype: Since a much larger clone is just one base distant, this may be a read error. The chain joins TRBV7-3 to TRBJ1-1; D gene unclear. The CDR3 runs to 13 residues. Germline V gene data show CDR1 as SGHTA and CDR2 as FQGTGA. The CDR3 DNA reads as TGTGCCAGCTGCTTAGAGCCCAACACTGAAGCTTTCTTT. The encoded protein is CASCLEPNTEAFF.

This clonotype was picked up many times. CDR3 DNA sequence: TGTGCCAGCTCACCACCGTTGGCGGGGGAGCAGTACTTC. Translated: CASSPPLAGEQYF. V usage is TRBV18 and J usage is TRBJ2-7; D may be TRBD2 (6 bases). CDR1 is KGHSH, CDR2 LQKENI, per germline. The CDR3 covers 13 residues. Trimming stripped 0 bases from V and 7 bases from J, with 10 bases between.

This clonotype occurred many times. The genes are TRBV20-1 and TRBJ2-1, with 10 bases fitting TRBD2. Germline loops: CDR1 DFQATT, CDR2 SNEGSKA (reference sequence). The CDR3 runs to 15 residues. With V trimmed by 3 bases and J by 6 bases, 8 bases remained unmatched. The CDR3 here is CSASPAGGPANEQFF. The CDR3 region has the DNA TGCAGTGCTAGCCCAGCGGGAGGGCCGGCCAATGAGCAGTTCTTC.

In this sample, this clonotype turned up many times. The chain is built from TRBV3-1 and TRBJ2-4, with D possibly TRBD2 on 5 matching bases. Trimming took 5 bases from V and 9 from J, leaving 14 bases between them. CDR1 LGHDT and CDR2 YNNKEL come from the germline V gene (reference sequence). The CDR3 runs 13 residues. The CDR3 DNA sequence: TGTGCCAGCAGCGCCCGGGGTCATGGCATTCAGTACTTC. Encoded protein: CASSARGHGIQYF.

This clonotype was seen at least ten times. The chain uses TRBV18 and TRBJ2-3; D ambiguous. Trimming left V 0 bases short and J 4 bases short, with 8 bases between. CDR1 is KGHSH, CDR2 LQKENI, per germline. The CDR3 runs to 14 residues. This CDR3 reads CASSPPDVSDTQYF. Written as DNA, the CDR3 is TGTGCCAGCTCACCACCGGACGTGTCAGATACGCAGTATTTT.

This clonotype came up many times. CDR3 sequence reads: CASRGEEGSYEQYF. Written as DNA, the CDR3 is TGCGCCAGCAGGGGGGAGGAGGGTTCCTACGAGCAGTACTTC. V is TRBV5-1 and J is TRBJ2-7; the D gene is possibly TRBD2 (6 bases). The CDR3 length is 14 residues. Trimming cost V 5 bases and J 1 base, with 13 bases left between them. CDR1 and CDR2 from the germline V gene are SGHRS and YFSETQ.

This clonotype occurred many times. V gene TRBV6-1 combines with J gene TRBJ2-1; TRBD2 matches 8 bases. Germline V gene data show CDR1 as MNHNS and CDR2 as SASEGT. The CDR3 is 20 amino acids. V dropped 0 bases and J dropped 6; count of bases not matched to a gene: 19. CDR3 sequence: CASSEARGTRRRVVSNEQFF. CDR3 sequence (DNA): TGTGCCAGCAGTGAAGCACGGGGGACTAGACGTAGGGTGGTTTCCAATGAGCAGTTCTTC.

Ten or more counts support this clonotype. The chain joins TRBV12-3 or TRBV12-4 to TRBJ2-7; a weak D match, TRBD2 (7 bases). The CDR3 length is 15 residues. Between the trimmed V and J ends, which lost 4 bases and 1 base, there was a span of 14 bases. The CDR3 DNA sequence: TGTGCCAGCAGTTGGGGGGGGGGCAAGTCCTACGAGCAGTACTTC. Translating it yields CASSWGGGKSYEQYF.

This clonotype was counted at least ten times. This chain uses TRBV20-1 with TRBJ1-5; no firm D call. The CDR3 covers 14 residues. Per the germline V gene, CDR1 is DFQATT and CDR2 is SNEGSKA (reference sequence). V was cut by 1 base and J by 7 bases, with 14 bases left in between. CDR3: CSARGPLMEQPQHF. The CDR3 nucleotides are TGCAGTGCTAGAGGTCCACTCATGGAGCAGCCCCAGCATTTT.

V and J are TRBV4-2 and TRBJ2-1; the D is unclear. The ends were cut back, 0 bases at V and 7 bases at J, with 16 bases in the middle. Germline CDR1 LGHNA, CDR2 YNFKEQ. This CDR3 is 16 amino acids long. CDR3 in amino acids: CASSQEYSRPANEQFF. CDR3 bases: TGTGCCAGCAGCCAAGAATATAGTCGGCCGGCAAATGAGCAGTTCTTC.

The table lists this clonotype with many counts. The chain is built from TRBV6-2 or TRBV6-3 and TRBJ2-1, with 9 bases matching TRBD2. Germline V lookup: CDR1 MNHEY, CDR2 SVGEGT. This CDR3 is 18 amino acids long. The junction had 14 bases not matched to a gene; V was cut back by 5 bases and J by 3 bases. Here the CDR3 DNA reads TGTGCCAGCAGTACGAGACTAGCTCGCGGGAGGGTCTACAATGAGCAGTTCTTC. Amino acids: CASSTRLARGRVYNEQFF.

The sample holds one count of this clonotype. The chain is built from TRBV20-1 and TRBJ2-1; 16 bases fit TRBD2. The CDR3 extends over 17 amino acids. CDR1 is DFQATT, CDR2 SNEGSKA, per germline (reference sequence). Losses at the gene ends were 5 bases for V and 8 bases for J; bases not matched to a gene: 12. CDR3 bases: TGCAGTGCTGTCGGGACTAGCGGGAGGGCGGATAAGGATGAGCAGTTCTTC. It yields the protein CSAVGTSGRADKDEQFF.

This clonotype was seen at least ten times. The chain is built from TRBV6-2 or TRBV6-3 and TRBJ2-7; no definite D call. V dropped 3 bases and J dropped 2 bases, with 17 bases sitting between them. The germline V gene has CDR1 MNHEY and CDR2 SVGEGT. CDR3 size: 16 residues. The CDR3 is CASSYRTYTPTYEQYF. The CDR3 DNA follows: TGTGCCAGCAGTTATAGGACGTACACCCCTACCTACGAGCAGTACTTC.

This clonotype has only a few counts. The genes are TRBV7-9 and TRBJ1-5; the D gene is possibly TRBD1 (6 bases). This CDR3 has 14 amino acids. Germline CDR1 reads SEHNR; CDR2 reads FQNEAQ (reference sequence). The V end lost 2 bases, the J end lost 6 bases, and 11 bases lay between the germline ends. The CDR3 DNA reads TGTGCCAGCAGCTTATCAGGGGATGGTCAGCCCCAGCATTTT. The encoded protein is CASSLSGDGQPQHF.

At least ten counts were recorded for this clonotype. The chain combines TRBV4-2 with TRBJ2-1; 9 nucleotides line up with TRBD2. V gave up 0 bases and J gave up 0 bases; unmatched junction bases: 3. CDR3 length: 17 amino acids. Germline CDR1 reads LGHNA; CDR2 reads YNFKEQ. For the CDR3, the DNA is TGTGCCAGCAGCCAAGACGGTAGCGGGGGCTCCTACAATGAGCAGTTCTTC. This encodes CASSQDGSGGSYNEQFF.